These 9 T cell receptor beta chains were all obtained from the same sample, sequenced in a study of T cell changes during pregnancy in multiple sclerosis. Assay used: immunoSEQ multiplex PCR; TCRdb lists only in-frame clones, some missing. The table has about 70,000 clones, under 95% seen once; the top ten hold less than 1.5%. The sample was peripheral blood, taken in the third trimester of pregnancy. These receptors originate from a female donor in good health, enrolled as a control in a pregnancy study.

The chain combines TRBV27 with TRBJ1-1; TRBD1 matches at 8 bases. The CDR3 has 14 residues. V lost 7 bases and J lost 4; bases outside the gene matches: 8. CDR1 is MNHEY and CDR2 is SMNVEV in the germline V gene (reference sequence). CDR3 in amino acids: CASKGQGRSTEAFF. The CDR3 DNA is TGTGCCAGCAAAGGACAGGGCCGTTCCACTGAAGCTTTCTTT.

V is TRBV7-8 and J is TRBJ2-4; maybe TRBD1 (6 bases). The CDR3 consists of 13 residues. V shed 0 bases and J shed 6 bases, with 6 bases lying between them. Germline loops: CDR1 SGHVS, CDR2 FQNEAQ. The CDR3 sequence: CASSLAQGNIQYF. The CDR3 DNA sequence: TGTGCCAGCAGCTTAGCACAGGGAAACATTCAGTACTTC.

The chain's CDR3 is CASSYGLGYNEQFF. The CDR3 DNA reads as TGTGCCAGCAGTTACGGACTAGGCTACAATGAGCAGTTCTTC. This chain links TRBV6-6 with TRBJ2-1, with 7 bases that match TRBD2. Germline CDR1 is MNHNY and CDR2 is SVGAGI (reference sequence). There are 14 residues in the CDR3. The J segment lost 3 bases and the V segment lost 2 bases, leaving 1 base of the junction unmatched.

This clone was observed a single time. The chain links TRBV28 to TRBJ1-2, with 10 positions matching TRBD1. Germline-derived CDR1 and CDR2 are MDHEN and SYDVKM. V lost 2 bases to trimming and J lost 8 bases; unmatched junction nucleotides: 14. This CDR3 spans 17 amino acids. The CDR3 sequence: CASSLPLGQGPPGGYTF. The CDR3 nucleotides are TGTGCCAGCAGTTTACCCCTGGGACAGGGGCCCCCAGGAGGCTACACCTTC.

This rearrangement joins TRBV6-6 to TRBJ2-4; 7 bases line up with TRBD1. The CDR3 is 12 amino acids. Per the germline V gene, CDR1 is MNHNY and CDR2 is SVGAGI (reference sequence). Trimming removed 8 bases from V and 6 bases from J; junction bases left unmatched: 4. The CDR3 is CASGDSGNIQYF. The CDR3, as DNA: TGTGCCAGCGGGGACAGTGGAAACATTCAGTACTTC.

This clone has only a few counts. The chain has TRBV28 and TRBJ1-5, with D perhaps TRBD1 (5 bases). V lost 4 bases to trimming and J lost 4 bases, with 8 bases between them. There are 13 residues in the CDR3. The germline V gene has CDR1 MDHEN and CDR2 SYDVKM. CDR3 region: CASSYGGNQPQHF. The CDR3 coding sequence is TGTGCCAGCAGTTATGGGGGGAATCAGCCCCAGCATTTT. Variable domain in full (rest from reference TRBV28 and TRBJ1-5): DVKVTQSSRYLVKRTGEKVFLECVQDMDHENMFWYRQDPGLGLRLIYFSYDVKMKEKGDIPEGYSVSREKKERFSLILESASTNQTSMYLCASSYGGNQPQHFGDGTRLSIL.

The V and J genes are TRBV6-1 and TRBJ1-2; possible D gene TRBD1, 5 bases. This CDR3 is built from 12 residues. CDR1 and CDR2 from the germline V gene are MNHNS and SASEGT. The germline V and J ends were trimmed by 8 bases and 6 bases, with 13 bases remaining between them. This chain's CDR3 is CASRTDRNGYTF. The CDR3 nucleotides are TGTGCCAGCCGTACTGACAGAAATGGCTACACCTTC.

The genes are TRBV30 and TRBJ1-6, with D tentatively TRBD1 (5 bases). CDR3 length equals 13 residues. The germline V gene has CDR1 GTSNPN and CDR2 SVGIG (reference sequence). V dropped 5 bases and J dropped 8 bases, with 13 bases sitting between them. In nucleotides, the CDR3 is TGTGCCTGGGTCACAGGTACCTATTCACCCCTCCACTTT. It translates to CAWVTGTYSPLHF.

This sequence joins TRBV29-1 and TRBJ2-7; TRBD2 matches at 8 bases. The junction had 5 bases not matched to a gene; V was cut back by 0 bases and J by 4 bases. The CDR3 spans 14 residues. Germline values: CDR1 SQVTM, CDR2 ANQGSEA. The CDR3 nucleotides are TGCAGCGTTGAAGAGACGCGGGGGGCTTACGAGCAGTACTTC. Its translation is CSVEETRGAYEQYF.